Listed below are T cell receptor beta chains from one sample, sequenced in a study of immune evolution from preneoplasia to lung adenocarcinoma. Data came from immunoSEQ multiplex PCR; TCRdb stores just in-frame clones and leaves some out. This sample has about 26,000 clones, with about three quarters found just once. The sample consisted of FFPE invasive lung adenocarcinoma tissue. These TCRs come from a person in their sixties with invasive lung adenocarcinoma. Some clones in this sample may be carry-over from other donors' samples. Each CDR3 is given with its conserved first and last residue. A D gene is named only where the DNA matches it firmly. Size tells how often a clone was seen (once, few, many) or the class of an expanded clone, and some rows leave it out.

j_call v_call d_call clone_size cdr3_aa cdr3_nt
TRBJ2-7 TRBV7-8 . . CASSLEEGAGQYF TGTGCCAGCAGCTTAGAGGAGGGGGCAGGGCAGTACTTC
TRBJ2-5 TRBV28 . . CASSLRETQYF TGTGCCAGCAGTTTGCGGGAGACCCAGTACTTC
TRBJ1-4 TRBV18 . . CASSSLQHLTNEKLFF TGTGCCAGCTCATCCCTACAACACTTGACTAATGAAAAACTGTTTTTT
TRBJ1-2 TRBV9 . medium-sized CASSSPDGYTF TGTGCCAGCAGTTCCCCCGATGGCTACACCTTC
TRBJ2-1 TRBV7-3 TRBD1 few CASSQDRGLGGEQFF TGTGCCAGCAGCCAAGACAGGGGCCTTGGGGGGGAGCAGTTCTTC
TRBJ2-7 TRBV27 TRBD1 few CASRPRDRGREQYF TGTGCCAGCAGGCCCCGGGACAGGGGGCGAGAGCAGTACTTC
TRBJ2-7 TRBV9 TRBD1 . CASYPRGQGDEQYF TGTGCCAGCTACCCGAGAGGACAGGGGGACGAGCAGTACTTC
TRBJ2-7 TRBV5-4 . . CASSPYEQYF TGTGCCAGCAGCCCTTACGAGCAGTACTTC
TRBJ1-1 TRBV6-6 TRBD1 . CASRRQGRTNTEAFF TGTGCCAGCAGACGACAGGGTCGAACGAACACTGAAGCTTTCTTT
TRBJ1-3 TRBV9 TRBD1 once CASSEWDRGNTIYF TGTGCCAGCAGCGAGTGGGACAGGGGAAACACCATATATTTT
TRBJ1-5 TRBV7-9 TRBD1 . CASSLDGQARQPQHF TGTGCCAGCAGCTTAGATGGACAGGCGCGACAGCCCCAGCATTTT